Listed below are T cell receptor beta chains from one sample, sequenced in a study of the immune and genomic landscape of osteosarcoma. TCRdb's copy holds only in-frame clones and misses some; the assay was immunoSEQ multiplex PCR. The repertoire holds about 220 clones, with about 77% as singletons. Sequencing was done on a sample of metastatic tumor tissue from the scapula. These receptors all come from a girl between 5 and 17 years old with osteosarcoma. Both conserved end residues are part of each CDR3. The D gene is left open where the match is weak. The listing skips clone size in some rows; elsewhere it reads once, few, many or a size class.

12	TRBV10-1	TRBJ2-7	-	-	TGCGCCAGCAGTGGAGCCTGGGGCGAGCAGTACTTC	CASSGAWGEQYF
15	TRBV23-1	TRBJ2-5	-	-	TGCGCCAGCAGTCTTAGCCGACGGCAAAAAGAGACCCAGTACTTC	CASSLSRRQKETQYF
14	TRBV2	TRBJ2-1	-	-	TGTGCCAGCAGTTATATAGTAGGGGACGGTGAGCAGTTCTTC	CASSYIVGDGEQFF
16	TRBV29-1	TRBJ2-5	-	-	TGCAGCGTTGAAGATCCGGGAGCGGCCAGGGCCGAGACCCAGTACTTC	CSVEDPGAARAETQYF
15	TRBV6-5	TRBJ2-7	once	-	TGTGCCAGCAGTTTTCTACCGGGATGGGCCTACGAGCAGTACTTC	CASSFLPGWAYEQYF
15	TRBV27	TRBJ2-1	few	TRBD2	TGTGCCAGCAGTTTCGGACTAGCGGGAGTCAATGAGCAGTTCTTC	CASSFGLAGVNEQFF
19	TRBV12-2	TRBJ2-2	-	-	TGTGCAAGTCGCCCCCGGGACCGATATTTCATTTCGGAAGCCGGGGAGCTGTTTTTT	CASRPRDRYFISEAGELFF
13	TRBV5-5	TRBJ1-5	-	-	TGTGCCAGCAGCTTGGAGTTGGATCAGCCCCAGCATTTT	CASSLELDQPQHF
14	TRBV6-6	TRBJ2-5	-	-	TGTGCCAGCAGTTACGGAGCCCGTCGAGAGACCCAGTACTTC	CASSYGARRETQYF
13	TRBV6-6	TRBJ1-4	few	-	TGTGCCGGCCAGACGACAACTAATGAAAAACTGTTTTTT	CAGQTTTNEKLFF
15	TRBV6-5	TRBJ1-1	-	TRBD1	TGTGCCAGCAGCCTTACAGGGACAGGGAACACTGAAGCTTTCTTT	CASSLTGTGNTEAFF
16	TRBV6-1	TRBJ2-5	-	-	TGTGCCAGCAGTGAAGCCGTCGGCAGGAGTCAAGAGACCCAGTACTTC	CASSEAVGRSQETQYF
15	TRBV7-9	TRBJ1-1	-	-	TGTGCCAGCAGCCCGAGGGGTCAGGGTAACACTGAAGCTTTCTTT	CASSPRGQGNTEAFF
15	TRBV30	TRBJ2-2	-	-	TGTGCCCTTTCTCGAGGGAGCACGAACACCGGGGAGCTGTTTTTT	CALSRGSTNTGELFF
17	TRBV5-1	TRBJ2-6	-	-	TGCGCCAGCAGCTTGGGGGGGACCTCGCCTGGGGCCAACGTCCTGACTTTC	CASSLGGTSPGANVLTF
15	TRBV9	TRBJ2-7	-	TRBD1	TGTGCCAGCAGCATAGGGACAGGGGTTTTGTCCGAGCAGTACTTC	CASSIGTGVLSEQYF
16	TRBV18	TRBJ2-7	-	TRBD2	TGTGCCAGCTCCGTCCGAGGCGGGACTATTTCCTACGAGCAGTACTTC	CASSVRGGTISYEQYF